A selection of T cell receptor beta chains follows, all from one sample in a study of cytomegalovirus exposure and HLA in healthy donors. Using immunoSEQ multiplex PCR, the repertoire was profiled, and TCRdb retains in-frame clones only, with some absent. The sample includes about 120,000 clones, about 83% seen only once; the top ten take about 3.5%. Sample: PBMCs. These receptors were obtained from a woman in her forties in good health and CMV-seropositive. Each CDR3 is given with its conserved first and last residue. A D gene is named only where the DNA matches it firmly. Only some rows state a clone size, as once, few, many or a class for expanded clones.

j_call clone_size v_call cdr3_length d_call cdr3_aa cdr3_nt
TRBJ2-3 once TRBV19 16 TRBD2 CASSMISGTSTDTQYF TGTGCCAGTAGTATGATTAGCGGGACTAGCACAGATACGCAGTATTTT
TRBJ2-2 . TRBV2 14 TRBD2 CASSRTSWAGELFF TGTGCCAGCAGCAGGACTAGCTGGGCCGGGGAGCTGTTTTTT
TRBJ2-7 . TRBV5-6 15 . CASSFRAPYTYEQYF TGTGCCAGCAGCTTCAGGGCGCCGTACACATACGAGCAGTACTTC
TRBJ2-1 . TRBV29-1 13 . CSVDRGLGNEQFF TGCAGCGTTGACAGGGGCTTGGGTAATGAGCAGTTCTTC
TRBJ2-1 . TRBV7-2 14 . CASSLEAAYNEQFF TGTGCCAGCAGCTTAGAAGCGGCTTACAATGAGCAGTTCTTC
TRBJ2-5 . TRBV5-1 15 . CASSLGVAGGETQYF TGCGCCAGCAGCTTGGGAGTGGCGGGTGGAGAGACCCAGTACTTC
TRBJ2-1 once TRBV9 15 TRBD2 CASSISGLAGEEQFF TGTGCCAGCAGCATATCTGGACTAGCGGGAGAGGAGCAGTTCTTC
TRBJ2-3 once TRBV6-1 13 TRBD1 CASSDRQGLSQYF TGTGCCAGCAGTGACAGACAGGGTTTGTCGCAGTATTTT
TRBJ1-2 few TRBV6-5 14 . CASSHNGIRNGYTF TGTGCCAGCAGTCACAACGGGATCAGGAACGGCTACACCTTC
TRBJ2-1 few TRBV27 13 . CASSLDRHNEQFF TGTGCCAGCAGTTTGGACAGACACAATGAGCAGTTCTTC
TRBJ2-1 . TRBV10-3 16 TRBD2 CAISELTSGSMGEQFF TGTGCCATCAGTGAGCTGACTAGCGGGAGTATGGGTGAGCAGTTCTTC
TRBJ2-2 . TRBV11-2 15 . CASSLLTTTTGELFF TGTGCCAGCAGCTTATTAACAACCACCACCGGGGAGCTGTTTTTT
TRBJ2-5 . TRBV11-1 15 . CASSLAWEFQETQYF TGTGCCAGCAGCTTAGCTTGGGAGTTCCAAGAGACCCAGTACTTC
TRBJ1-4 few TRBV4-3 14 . CASSQEGGDEKLFF TGCGCCAGCAGCCAAGAGGGGGGGGATGAAAAACTGTTTTTT
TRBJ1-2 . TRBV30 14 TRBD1 CAWRILGQGDGYTF TGTGCCTGGAGGATACTGGGACAGGGGGATGGCTACACCTTC
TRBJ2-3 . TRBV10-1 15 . CASSEGGLSSDTQYF TGCGCCAGCAGTGAGGGGGGACTCTCCTCAGATACGCAGTATTTT
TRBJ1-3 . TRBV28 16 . CASSPNQLRVGNTIYF TGTGCCAGCAGTCCTAACCAGTTACGGGTTGGAAACACCATATATTTT
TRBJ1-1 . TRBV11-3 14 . CASSLVRGRTEAFF TGTGCCAGCAGCTTAGTTCGGGGGAGAACTGAAGCTTTCTTT
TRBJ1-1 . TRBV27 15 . CVSSLSAGANTEAFF TGTGTCAGCAGTTTATCCGCAGGGGCGAACACTGAAGCTTTCTTT
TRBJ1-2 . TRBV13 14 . CASSLGRLNYGYTF TGTGCCAGCAGCCTGGGGCGGCTTAACTATGGCTACACCTTC
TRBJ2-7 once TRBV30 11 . CAWSVLSEQYF TGTGCCTGGAGTGTACTAAGCGAGCAGTACTTC
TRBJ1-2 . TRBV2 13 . CASSPVSDYGYTF TGTGCCAGCAGCCCGGTTAGCGACTATGGCTACACCTTC
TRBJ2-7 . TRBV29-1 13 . CSVTGTRSYEQYF TGCAGCGTGACCGGGACAAGATCCTACGAGCAGTACTTC
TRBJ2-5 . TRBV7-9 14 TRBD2 CASSLGTSGETQYF TGTGCCAGCAGCTTAGGGACTAGCGGGGAGACCCAGTACTTC
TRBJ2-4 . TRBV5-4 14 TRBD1 CASSLSTGGVIQYF TGTGCCAGCAGCTTGTCGACAGGGGGCGTCATTCAGTACTTC
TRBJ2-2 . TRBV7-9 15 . CASSLGPSGTGELFF TGTGCCAGCAGCTTAGGACCCAGCGGGACCGGGGAGCTGTTTTTT
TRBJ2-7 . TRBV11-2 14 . CASTPARRAYEQYF TGTGCCAGCACCCCCGCAAGGAGAGCCTACGAGCAGTACTTC
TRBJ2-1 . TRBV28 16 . CASSLLPGQIYNEQFF TGTGCCAGCAGTTTACTACCGGGACAAATTTACAATGAGCAGTTCTTC
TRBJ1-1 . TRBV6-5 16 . CASSYSEGFPGTEAFF TGTGCCAGCAGTTACTCGGAAGGCTTTCCCGGGACTGAAGCTTTCTTT
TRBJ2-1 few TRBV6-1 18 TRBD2 CASSEAIGLAGGNNEQFF TGTGCCAGCAGTGAAGCTATCGGACTAGCGGGAGGAAACAATGAGCAGTTCTTC
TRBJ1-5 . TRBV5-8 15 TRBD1 CASSLTQGASQPQHF TGTGCCAGCAGCTTGACGCAGGGGGCAAGTCAGCCCCAGCATTTT
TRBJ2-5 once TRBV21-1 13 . CASSSGWRETQYF TGTGCCAGCAGCTCCGGGTGGCGGGAGACCCAGTACTTC
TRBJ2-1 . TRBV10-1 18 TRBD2 CASRPGTSGTGSYNEQFF TGCGCCAGCAGGCCCGGGACTAGCGGGACCGGCTCCTACAATGAGCAGTTCTTC
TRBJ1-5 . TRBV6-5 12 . CASSYFGGPQHF TGTGCCAGCAGTTACTTCGGCGGTCCCCAGCATTTT
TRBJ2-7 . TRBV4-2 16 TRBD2 CASSQDLASGPYEQYF TGTGCCAGCAGCCAAGATCTGGCTAGCGGGCCCTACGAGCAGTACTTC
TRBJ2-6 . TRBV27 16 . CASSPLLVSGANVLTF TGTGCCAGCAGTCCACTCTTGGTTTCAGGGGCCAACGTCCTGACTTTC
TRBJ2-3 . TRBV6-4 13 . CASSATEWDTQYF TGTGCCAGCAGTGCTACCGAATGGGATACGCAGTATTTT